These T cell receptor beta chains were read from a single sample in a study of PD-L1 blockade in urothelial cancer. Using immunoSEQ multiplex PCR, the repertoire was profiled, and TCRdb retains in-frame clones only, with some absent. The sample includes around 110,000 clones, 85% to 90% seen only once; the top ten take around 1.7%. This specimen was PBMCs, taken around atezolizumab (anti-PD-L1) treatment. These receptors all come from a man aged 60 to 69 with urothelial cancer. Each CDR3 is given with its conserved first and last residue. The D gene is left open where the match is weak. Not every row has a clone size; where given, it reads once, few, many or a size class.

abundance	v_gene	d_gene	j_gene	CDR3aa	CDR3nt
NA	TRBV15	NA	TRBJ2-3	CATSRDSVLADTQYF	TGTGCCACCAGCAGAGATTCAGTGCTCGCAGATACGCAGTATTTT
NA	TRBV7-3	TRBD1	TRBJ2-1	CASSSHRGQKLSQFF	TGTGCCAGCAGCTCGCACCGGGGACAGAAGTTGTCCCAGTTCTTC
NA	TRBV4-2	TRBD1	TRBJ2-7	CASSQDPPGQDAEQYF	TGTGCCAGCAGCCAAGACCCGCCGGGACAGGATGCCGAGCAGTACTTC
NA	TRBV7-2	NA	TRBJ2-2	CASSLAGHVTGELFF	TGTGCCAGCAGCTTAGCGGGACACGTGACCGGGGAGCTGTTTTTT
NA	TRBV5-1	TRBD1	TRBJ2-7	CASSLGQGATLYEQYF	TGCGCCAGCAGCTTAGGACAGGGGGCGACCCTATACGAGCAGTACTTC
once	TRBV5-1	TRBD1	TRBJ1-1	CASSLVSGGTGTEAFF	TGCGCCAGCAGCTTGGTGTCAGGGGGCACGGGGACTGAAGCTTTCTTT
NA	TRBV5-1	NA	TRBJ1-2	CASSPAGVGEVKGYTF	TGCGCCAGCAGCCCGGCGGGTGTTGGGGAGGTGAAGGGCTACACCTTC
NA	TRBV5-4	TRBD2	TRBJ2-3	CASSLLAGGPKVDTQYF	TGTGCCAGCAGCTTACTAGCGGGGGGGCCAAAAGTGGATACGCAGTATTTT
NA	TRBV5-1	TRBD2	TRBJ2-5	CASSLARQGATSGRETQYF	TGCGCCAGCAGCTTGGCCCGGCAGGGGGCAACTAGCGGGAGGGAGACCCAGTACTTC
NA	TRBV28	TRBD1	TRBJ1-2	CASRERQGVMHGYTF	TGTGCCAGCAGGGAACGACAGGGGGTTATGCATGGCTACACCTTC
NA	TRBV5-1	TRBD2	TRBJ2-3	CASTLAGLTDTQYF	TGCGCCAGCACACTAGCGGGACTCACAGATACGCAGTATTTT
NA	TRBV7-3	NA	TRBJ1-1	CASSLTGQNTEAFF	TGTGCCAGCAGCTTAACGGGGCAGAACACTGAAGCTTTCTTT
few	TRBV10-3	NA	TRBJ1-5	CAISDEGSSPQHF	TGTGCCATCAGTGACGAGGGTTCCTCGCCCCAGCATTTT
NA	TRBV5-1	TRBD1	TRBJ2-4	CASSWLDTGGAKNIQYF	TGCGCCAGCAGCTGGTTAGATACAGGGGGAGCCAAAAACATTCAGTACTTC
NA	TRBV5-1	TRBD2	TRBJ2-3	CASSSGLAGGFSTDTQYF	TGCGCCAGCAGCTCGGGACTAGCGGGAGGGTTTAGCACAGATACGCAGTATTTT
NA	TRBV7-2	NA	TRBJ1-2	CASRLAGNTEGYTF	TGTGCCAGCAGGCTCGCGGGGAACACCGAGGGCTACACCTTC
NA	TRBV4-2	TRBD1	TRBJ1-5	CASSRGQGNQPQHF	TGTGCCAGCAGCCGTGGACAGGGCAATCAGCCCCAGCATTTT
NA	TRBV10-3	TRBD2	TRBJ2-1	CAIMVAGGWNEQFF	TGTGCCATCATGGTAGCGGGAGGTTGGAATGAGCAGTTCTTC
NA	TRBV7-2	TRBD2	TRBJ2-1	CASSYGTSGYNEQFF	TGTGCCAGCAGCTACGGGACTAGCGGTTACAATGAGCAGTTCTTC
NA	TRBV5-1	NA	TRBJ1-2	CASSREPGSNYGYTF	TGCGCCAGCAGCAGGGAACCGGGATCTAACTATGGCTACACCTTC
NA	TRBV27	NA	TRBJ2-7	CASSLLGDEQYF	TGTGCCAGCAGTTTACTAGGGGACGAGCAGTACTTC
NA	TRBV11-1	TRBD2	TRBJ2-5	CASSSRGGWEQETQYF	TGTGCCAGCAGCTCCCGGGGAGGGTGGGAACAAGAGACCCAGTACTTC
NA	TRBV27	TRBD2	TRBJ2-5	CASRVAGQETQYF	TGTGCCAGCAGAGTAGCGGGGCAAGAGACCCAGTACTTC
NA	TRBV7-3	NA	TRBJ2-7	CASSSKERPYEQYF	TGTGCCAGCAGCTCAAAGGAGCGACCTTACGAGCAGTACTTC
NA	TRBV7-2	TRBD1	TRBJ1-2	CASSFTGGSGYTF	TGTGCCAGCAGTTTCACAGGGGGTAGTGGCTACACCTTC
NA	TRBV9	TRBD1	TRBJ1-1	CASSFLTGMNTEAFF	TGTGCCAGCAGCTTCCTGACAGGGATGAACACTGAAGCTTTCTTT
NA	TRBV27	NA	TRBJ1-5	CASSSGSGQPQHF	TGTGCCAGCAGCTCTGGGTCGGGTCAGCCCCAGCATTTT
NA	TRBV19	TRBD2	TRBJ2-1	CASSIMTSGDDEQFF	TGTGCCAGTAGTATAATGACTAGCGGGGACGATGAGCAGTTCTTC
NA	TRBV19	TRBD2	TRBJ2-1	CASTVAGAGNEQFF	TGTGCCAGTACAGTAGCGGGGGCGGGAAATGAGCAGTTCTTC
NA	TRBV28	TRBD1	TRBJ1-5	CASNPRDRGRAYQPQHF	TGTGCCAGCAACCCACGGGACAGGGGGCGAGCCTATCAGCCCCAGCATTTT
NA	TRBV29-1	TRBD1	TRBJ1-2	CSAGTGETNYGYTF	TGCAGCGCCGGGACAGGGGAAACTAACTATGGCTACACCTTC
NA	TRBV18	NA	TRBJ2-1	CASSPPGGDWNEQFF	TGTGCCAGCTCACCACCAGGGGGGGATTGGAATGAGCAGTTCTTC
NA	TRBV5-6	NA	TRBJ2-7	CASSLGGLNEQYF	TGTGCCAGCAGCTTGGGAGGGCTAAACGAGCAGTACTTC
NA	TRBV2	TRBD1	TRBJ1-1	CASRRGRGLNTEAFF	TGTGCCAGCCGCAGGGGGCGAGGTTTAAACACTGAAGCTTTCTTT
once	TRBV13	NA	TRBJ2-7	CASSPSEGTFYEQYF	TGTGCCAGCAGCCCTTCGGAGGGGACTTTTTACGAGCAGTACTTC
NA	TRBV5-1	TRBD1	TRBJ2-5	CASSGGVGTGVQETQYF	TGCGCCAGCAGCGGGGGGGTGGGGACAGGGGTTCAAGAGACCCAGTACTTC
NA	TRBV11-3	NA	TRBJ1-5	CASSLGQGSQPQHF	TGTGCCAGCAGCTTAGGTCAGGGGAGTCAGCCCCAGCATTTT
NA	TRBV6-1	NA	TRBJ1-2	CASTAGSGSNYGYTF	TGTGCCAGCACAGCAGGGTCGGGTTCTAACTATGGCTACACCTTC
NA	TRBV5-1	TRBD1	TRBJ1-1	CASKQGPEATEAFF	TGCGCCAGCAAACAGGGGCCCGAGGCAACTGAAGCTTTCTTT
NA	TRBV7-3	TRBD1	TRBJ1-6	CASTRLRGTGSSYNSPLHF	TGTGCCAGCACCCGACTCCGGGGGACAGGGAGCTCCTATAATTCACCCCTCCACTTT
NA	TRBV29-1	NA	TRBJ2-3	CSAEVQIDTQYF	TGCTCGGCGGAGGTTCAGATAGATACGCAGTATTTT
NA	TRBV7-8	TRBD1	TRBJ2-2	CASSPTGAGELFF	TGTGCCAGCAGCCCTACAGGGGCCGGGGAGCTGTTTTTT
NA	TRBV4-1	TRBD1	TRBJ1-3	CASSQDEQGMSGNTIYF	TGCGCCAGCAGCCAAGATGAACAGGGGATGTCTGGAAACACCATATATTTT
NA	TRBV19	NA	TRBJ1-2	CASSIDRGSGYTF	TGTGCCAGTAGTATAGACCGAGGGAGTGGCTACACCTTC
NA	TRBV6-5	TRBD1	TRBJ2-4	CASSYSRQGLNIQYF	TGTGCCAGCAGTTACAGCAGACAGGGCTTAAACATTCAGTACTTC
NA	TRBV11-3	NA	TRBJ2-2	CASSFRSQGWGAGELFF	TGTGCCAGCAGCTTCCGTTCACAGGGTTGGGGAGCCGGGGAGCTGTTTTTT
NA	TRBV5-4	NA	TRBJ2-7	CASSLALKPYEQYF	TGTGCCAGCAGCTTGGCTCTGAAGCCCTACGAGCAGTACTTC
NA	TRBV7-2	TRBD1	TRBJ2-7	CASSLTPTGAYEQYF	TGTGCCAGCAGCTTAACCCCGACAGGGGCCTACGAGCAGTACTTC
NA	TRBV4-3	NA	TRBJ2-1	CASSQDWVGRNEQFF	TGCGCCAGCAGCCAAGATTGGGTAGGGAGGAATGAGCAGTTCTTC
NA	TRBV28	TRBD1	TRBJ1-5	CASSPVGTAYQPQHF	TGTGCCAGCAGCCCCGTGGGGACAGCGTATCAGCCCCAGCATTTT
NA	TRBV30	TRBD2	TRBJ2-7	CAWSVQAGGLIKQYF	TGTGCCTGGAGTGTACAGGCGGGAGGCCTCATCAAGCAGTACTTC
NA	TRBV6-6	NA	TRBJ1-1	CASRPGQNTEAFF	TGTGCCAGCAGACCGGGACAGAACACTGAAGCTTTCTTT
NA	TRBV6-1	TRBD1	TRBJ1-5	CASSEGRGRGGPSNQPQHF	TGTGCCAGCAGTGAAGGGAGGGGGCGGGGGGGTCCGAGCAATCAGCCCCAGCATTTT
NA	TRBV7-6	TRBD1	TRBJ1-2	CASSLGSPGTGHYGYTF	TGTGCCAGCAGCTTAGGGTCCCCCGGGACAGGCCACTATGGCTACACCTTC
once	TRBV7-3	TRBD2	TRBJ2-3	CASSLGRGGGANTQYF	TGTGCCAGCAGCCTCGGGAGAGGCGGGGGGGCGAATACGCAGTATTTT
NA	TRBV15	TRBD1	TRBJ2-7	CATSGGGTGRGKQYF	TGTGCCACCAGCGGGGGGGGGACAGGGCGAGGAAAGCAGTACTTC